Listed here are 6 T cell receptor beta chains from one sample, sequenced in a study of cytomegalovirus exposure and HLA in healthy donors. Using immunoSEQ multiplex PCR, the repertoire was profiled, and TCRdb retains in-frame clones only, with some absent. The table includes 150,000 to 200,000 clones, roughly 82% detected once. The sample taken for sequencing was PBMCs. These receptors came from a woman younger than 35 in good health and CMV-seronegative.

V gene TRBV11-2 combines with J gene TRBJ2-2; tentatively, D is TRBD1 (6 bases). Per the germline V gene, CDR1 is SGHAT and CDR2 is FQNNGV. This CDR3 is built from 16 residues. V lost 1 base, J lost 3 bases, and 12 bases lay in between. The CDR3 protein is CASSLGTGTHTGELFF. Written as DNA, the CDR3 is TGTGCCAGCAGCTTAGGTACAGGGACCCACACCGGGGAGCTGTTTTTT. Full variable domain (remainder filled in from reference TRBV11-2 and TRBJ2-2): EAGVAQSPRYKIIEKRQSVAFWCNPISGHATLYWYQQILGQGPKLLIQFQNNGVVDDSQLPKDRFSAERLKGVDSTLKIQPAKLEDSAVYLCASSLGTGTHTGELFFGEGSRLTVL.

The chain recombines TRBV7-2 with TRBJ1-4, with 10 bases identical to TRBD1. Trimming removed 4 bases from V and 7 bases from J; junction bases left unmatched: 3. CDR1 SGHTA and CDR2 FQGNSA come from the germline V gene. CDR3 length: 14 amino acids. The CDR3 DNA reads TGTGCCAGCAGCTCGGGACAGGGGTTTGAAAAACTGTTTTTT. Its translation: CASSSGQGFEKLFF.

This chain connects TRBV19 to TRBJ1-2; D not resolved. Germline V gene data show CDR1 as LNHDA and CDR2 as SQIVND (reference sequence). Trimming stripped 0 bases from V and 7 bases from J, with 9 bases between. CDR3 length: 13 residues. CDR3 sequence reads: CASSIDAGSGYTF. CDR3 nucleotide sequence: TGTGCCAGTAGTATAGATGCGGGGAGTGGCTACACCTTC.

The J gene is TRBJ2-3, the V gene TRBV19; 10 bases match TRBD1. Per the germline V gene, CDR1 is LNHDA and CDR2 is SQIVND (reference sequence). With 4 bases clipped from V and 6 bases from J, the junction kept 7 bases outside the gene matches. This CDR3 comprises 15 residues. The CDR3 nucleotides are TGTGCCAGTAGTAAGCAGACAGGGGGCTTGGATACGCAGTATTTT. This encodes CASSKQTGGLDTQYF.

This rearrangement joins TRBV27 to TRBJ2-5; 7 bases fit TRBD1. CDR1 and CDR2 from the germline V gene are MNHEY and SMNVEV (reference sequence). The CDR3 extends over 13 amino acids. V gave up 4 bases and J gave up 4 bases; unmatched junction bases: 3. CDR3 in amino acids: CASSYRTGETQYF. The CDR3, as DNA: TGTGCCAGCAGTTACAGGACAGGAGAGACCCAGTACTTC.

The chain is built from TRBV19 and TRBJ2-7; perhaps TRBD2 as D (6 bases). CDR3 length: 11 amino acids. V lost 10 bases and J lost 11, with 18 bases in between. The germline V gene encodes CDR1 LNHDA and CDR2 SQIVND (reference sequence). The CDR3 coding sequence is TGTGCCACCCAATTAGGCGGGGTGGAGTACTTC. Translation: CATQLGGVEYF.